Included here is one TCR beta chain sequence, with context. What it recognizes is unknown. This record belongs to a study of regulatory and conventional T cells in RAG deficiency. Turning to the study itself: In hypomorphic RAG CID or atypical SCID, autoimmunity is frequently associated. Study-wide results and caveats: Shorter CDR3s in all patient subsets; >80% Treg-Tconv overlap in Omenn. Treg unique TCR beta sequences were approximately 96-fold fewer in Omenn syndrome and CID/AS patients than controls.

V lost 2 bases, J lost 4 bases, and 4 bases lay in between. This CDR3 spans 12 amino acids. Germline CDR1 and CDR2: MNHNY and SVGAGI (reference sequence). Genomic DNA came from blood conventional CD4+ T cells gated CD25-low CD127-high. The repertoire was sequenced with immunoSEQ multiplex PCR; TCRdb's copy has only in-frame clones and lacks some. The sample consists of 8,000 to 10,000 clones, around 94% of them appearing once. The J gene is TRBJ2-3, the V gene TRBV6-6; no clear D. The sample was CD4+ effector T cells sorted from blood. This clonotype was sampled from a human donor with RAG deficiency presenting as severe combined immunodeficiency. CDR3 sequence (DNA): TGTGCCAGCAGTTACAGGGCAGATACGCAGTATTTT. It translates to CASSYRADTQYF.